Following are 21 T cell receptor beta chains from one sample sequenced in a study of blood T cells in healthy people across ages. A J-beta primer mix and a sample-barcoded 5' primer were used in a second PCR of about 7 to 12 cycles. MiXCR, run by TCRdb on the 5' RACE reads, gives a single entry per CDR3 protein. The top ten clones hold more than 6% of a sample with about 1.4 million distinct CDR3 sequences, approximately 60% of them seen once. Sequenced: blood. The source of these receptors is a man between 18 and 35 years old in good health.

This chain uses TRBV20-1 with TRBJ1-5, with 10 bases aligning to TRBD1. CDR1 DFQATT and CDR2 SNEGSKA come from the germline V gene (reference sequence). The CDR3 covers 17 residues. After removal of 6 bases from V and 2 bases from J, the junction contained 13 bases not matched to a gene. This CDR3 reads CSATGQGGSLRNQPQHF. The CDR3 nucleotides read TGCAGTGCCACCGGACAGGGGGGATCTCTGCGCAATCAGCCCCAGCATTTT.

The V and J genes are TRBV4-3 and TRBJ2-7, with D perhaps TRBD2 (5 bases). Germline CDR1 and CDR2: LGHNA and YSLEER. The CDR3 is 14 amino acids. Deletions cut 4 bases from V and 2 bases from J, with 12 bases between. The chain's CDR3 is CASSPADGPYEQYF. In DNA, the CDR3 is TGCGCCAGCAGCCCAGCGGACGGCCCCTACGAGCAGTACTTC.

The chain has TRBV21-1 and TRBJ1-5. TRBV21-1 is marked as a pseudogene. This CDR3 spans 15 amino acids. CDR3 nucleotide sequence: TGTGCCAGCAGCAAAAGTGGACGTCCAGGTCAGCCCCAGCATTTT. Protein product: CASSKSGRPGQPQHF.

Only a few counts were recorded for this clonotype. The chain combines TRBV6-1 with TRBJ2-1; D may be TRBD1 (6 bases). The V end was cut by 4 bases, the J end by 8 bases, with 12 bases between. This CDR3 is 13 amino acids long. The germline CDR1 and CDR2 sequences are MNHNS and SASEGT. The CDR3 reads CASSVTGLDEQFF. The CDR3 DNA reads TGTGCCAGCAGTGTCACAGGGTTAGATGAGCAGTTCTTC.

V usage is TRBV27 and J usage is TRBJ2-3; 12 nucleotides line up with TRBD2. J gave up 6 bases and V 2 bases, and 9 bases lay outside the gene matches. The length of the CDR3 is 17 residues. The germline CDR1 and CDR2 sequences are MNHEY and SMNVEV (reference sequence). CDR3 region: CASSLKPSGRGGDTQYF. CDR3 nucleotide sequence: TGTGCCAGCAGTTTAAAACCTAGCGGGAGGGGTGGGGATACGCAGTATTTT.

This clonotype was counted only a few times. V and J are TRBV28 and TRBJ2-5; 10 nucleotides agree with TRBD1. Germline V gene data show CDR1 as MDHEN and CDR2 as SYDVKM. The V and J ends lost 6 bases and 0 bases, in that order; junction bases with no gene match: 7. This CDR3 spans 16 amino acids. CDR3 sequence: CASSLPGQGNQETQYF. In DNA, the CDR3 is TGTGCCAGCAGCCTCCCGGGACAGGGGAACCAAGAGACCCAGTACTTC.

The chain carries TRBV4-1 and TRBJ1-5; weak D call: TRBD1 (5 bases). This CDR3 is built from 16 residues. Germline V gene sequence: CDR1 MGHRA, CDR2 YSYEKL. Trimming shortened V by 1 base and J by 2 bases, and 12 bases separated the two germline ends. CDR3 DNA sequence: TGCGCCAGCAGCCAAGGTATTAGGGGTGGCAATCAGCCCCAGCATTTT. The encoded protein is CASSQGIRGGNQPQHF.

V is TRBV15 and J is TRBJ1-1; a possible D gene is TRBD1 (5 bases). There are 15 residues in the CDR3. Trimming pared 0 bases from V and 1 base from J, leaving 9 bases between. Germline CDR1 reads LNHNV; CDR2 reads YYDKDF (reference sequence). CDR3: CATSRDRDPNTEAFF. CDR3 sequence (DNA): TGTGCCACCAGCAGAGATAGGGACCCGAACACTGAAGCTTTCTTT.

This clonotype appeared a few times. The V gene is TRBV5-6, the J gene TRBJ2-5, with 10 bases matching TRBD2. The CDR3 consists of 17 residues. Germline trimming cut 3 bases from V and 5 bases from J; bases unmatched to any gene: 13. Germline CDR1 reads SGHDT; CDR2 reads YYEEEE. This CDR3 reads CASSSGTSALRGETQYF. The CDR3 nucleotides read TGTGCCAGCAGCTCCGGGACTAGCGCCTTGAGGGGCGAGACCCAGTACTTC.

The CDR3 spells CSVMDRTTNEKLFF. In DNA, the CDR3 is TGCAGCGTTATGGACAGAACAACTAATGAAAAACTGTTTTTT. This rearrangement joins TRBV29-1 to TRBJ1-4, with a possible D match to TRBD1 (6 bases). The CDR3 has 14 residues. The V end was cut by 5 bases, the J end by 0 bases, with 10 bases between. Germline values: CDR1 SQVTM, CDR2 ANQGSEA.

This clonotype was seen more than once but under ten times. The CDR3 sequence is CASSFRDKPYEQYF. The CDR3 bases are TGTGCCAGCAGTTTTCGGGACAAGCCCTACGAGCAGTACTTC. The chain couples TRBV12-3 or TRBV12-4 to TRBJ2-7, with a tentative D call TRBD1 (6 bases). The germline V and J ends were trimmed by 3 bases and 2 bases, with 11 bases remaining between them. The CDR3 covers 14 residues.

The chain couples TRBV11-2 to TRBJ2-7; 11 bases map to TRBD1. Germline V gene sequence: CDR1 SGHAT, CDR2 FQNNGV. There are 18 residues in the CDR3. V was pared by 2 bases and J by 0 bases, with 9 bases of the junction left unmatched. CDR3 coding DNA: TGTGCCAGCAGCTTACGGTCCGGGACAGGGGGTTCCTCCTACGAGCAGTACTTC. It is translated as CASSLRSGTGGSSYEQYF.

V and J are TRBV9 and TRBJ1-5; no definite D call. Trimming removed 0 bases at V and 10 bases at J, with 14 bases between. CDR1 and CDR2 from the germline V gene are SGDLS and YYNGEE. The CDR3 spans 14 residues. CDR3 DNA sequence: TGTGCCAGCAGCGTAGAGGCAGCCAGCCCTCCCCAGCATTTT. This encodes CASSVEAASPPQHF.

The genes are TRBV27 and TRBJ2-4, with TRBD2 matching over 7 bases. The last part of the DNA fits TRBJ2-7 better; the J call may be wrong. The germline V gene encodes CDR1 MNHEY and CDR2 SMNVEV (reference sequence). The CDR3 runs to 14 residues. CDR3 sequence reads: CASSGGVLTGEQYF. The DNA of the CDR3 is TGTGCCAGCAGTGGGGGGGTTTTAACGGGCGAGCAGTACTTC.

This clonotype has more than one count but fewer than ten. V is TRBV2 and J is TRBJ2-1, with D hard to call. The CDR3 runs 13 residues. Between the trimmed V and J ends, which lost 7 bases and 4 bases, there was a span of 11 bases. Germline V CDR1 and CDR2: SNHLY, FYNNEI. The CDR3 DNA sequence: TGTGCCAGCACCAAGGACCCTTACAATGAGCAGTTCTTC. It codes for CASTKDPYNEQFF.

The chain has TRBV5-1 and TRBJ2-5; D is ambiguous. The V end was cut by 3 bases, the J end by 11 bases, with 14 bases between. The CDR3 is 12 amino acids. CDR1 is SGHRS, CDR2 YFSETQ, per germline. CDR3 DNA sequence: TGCGCCAGCAGCTCGTCCCCTTGTGAGCAGTACTTC. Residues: CASSSSPCEQYF.

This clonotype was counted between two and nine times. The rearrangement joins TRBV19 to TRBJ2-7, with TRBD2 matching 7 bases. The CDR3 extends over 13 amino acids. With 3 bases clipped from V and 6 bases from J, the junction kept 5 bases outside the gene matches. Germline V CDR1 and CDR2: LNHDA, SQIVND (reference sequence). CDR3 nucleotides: TGTGCCAGTAGTATTGGGAGGGCCTCCGAGCAGTACTTC. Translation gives CASSIGRASEQYF.

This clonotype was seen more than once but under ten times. The CDR3 reads CASSYSSGRYEQYF. CDR3 coding DNA: TGTGCCAGCAGTTACTCTAGCGGGCGGTACGAGCAGTACTTC. The V call is TRBV6-5, the J call TRBJ2-7, with TRBD2 identical over 7 bases. The germline V gene encodes CDR1 MNHEY and CDR2 SVGAGI. The CDR3 extends over 14 amino acids. Trimming removed 0 bases from V and 4 bases from J; junction bases left unmatched: 3.

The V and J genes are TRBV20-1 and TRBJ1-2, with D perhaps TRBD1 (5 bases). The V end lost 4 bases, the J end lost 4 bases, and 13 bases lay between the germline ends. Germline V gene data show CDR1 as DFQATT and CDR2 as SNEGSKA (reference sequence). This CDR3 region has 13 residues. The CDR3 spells CSATSGLSYGYTF. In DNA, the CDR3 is TGCAGTGCTACCTCGGGACTTAGCTATGGCTACACCTTC.

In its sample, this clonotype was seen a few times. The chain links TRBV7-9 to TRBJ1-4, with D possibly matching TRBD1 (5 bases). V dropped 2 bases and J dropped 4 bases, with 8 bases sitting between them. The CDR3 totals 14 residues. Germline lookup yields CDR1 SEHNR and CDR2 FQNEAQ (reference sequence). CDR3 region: CASSLRGYNEKLFF. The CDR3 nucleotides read TGTGCCAGCAGCTTAAGGGGATATAATGAAAAACTGTTTTTT.

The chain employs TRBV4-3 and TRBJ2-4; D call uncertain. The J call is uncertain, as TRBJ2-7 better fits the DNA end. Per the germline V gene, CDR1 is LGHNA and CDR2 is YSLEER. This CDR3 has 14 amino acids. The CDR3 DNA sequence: TGCGCCAGCAGCCAAGGTCCAGGTCTGTACGAGCAGTACTTC. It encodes CASSQGPGLYEQYF.